This T cell receptor beta chain is from a study of vaccination and CD4 T cells after COVID-19. The germline gives CDR1 DFQATT, CDR2 SNEGSKA (reference sequence). J was trimmed by 1 base and V by 2 bases; bases with no gene match: 20. CDR3 length: 20 residues. Cultured CD4+ T-cell DNA underwent Oncomine TCR Beta short-read sequencing. TCRdb reanalysed the PCR reads using MiXCR and keeps one entry per CDR3 protein. The repertoire has over 14,000 distinct CDR3 sequences, 73% of them found once; the top ten carry roughly 11%. Regarding this clonotype: Its antigen remains unidentified.

The treatment here: approximately 10-day PBMC culture with coronavirus spike peptide pools or control peptides (ViraFEST assay). This sequence was found in a human donor who had recovered from COVID-19. The gene calls are TRBV20-1 and TRBJ2-3; 8 nucleotides match TRBD2. Sequenced sample: CD4+ T cells from blood, cultured in vitro. The CDR3 DNA reads TGCAGTGCTAGAAATTATAAGGACGTTCAGCGGGAGATGGGCACAGATACGCAGTATTTT. Translation: CSARNYKDVQREMGTDTQYF.